Following are 3 T cell receptor beta chains from one sample sequenced in a study of T cells in women clearing cervical HPV infection. The assay was immunoSEQ multiplex PCR, and TCRdb's table has in-frame clones only and misses some. The table counts fewer than 40,000 clones; about 7% lies in the top ten. The sequenced material came from blood buffy coat. The receptors here all came from a woman aged 18 to 69 with a cervical HPV16 infection that either progressed to CIN3+ or cleared (not recorded which).

Regarding this clone: The read finishes 3 residues shy of the CDR3 end, and the germline J gene is used to complete it. This chain connects TRBV20-1 to TRBJ2-5, with D tentatively TRBD2 (6 bases). Germline V gene data show CDR1 as DFQATT and CDR2 as SNEGSKA (reference sequence). The CDR3 has 13 amino acids. Trimming shortened V by 1 base and J by 7 bases, and 13 bases separated the two germline ends. The CDR3 loop is CSARVGGGGTQYF. The CDR3 DNA, read in part, is TGCAGTGCTAGAGTCGGGGGTGGCGGGACC.

CDR3 DNA (partial): TGTGCCAGTCGGAGACAGGGGAAGGGTGGT. Translation gives CASRRQGKGG. The whole CDR3 reads CASRRQGKGGQYF. The rearrangement joins TRBV19 to TRBJ2-4, with TRBD1 matching over 8 bases. Coverage ceases 3 residues before the CDR3 finishes, and the germline J gene fills in the end. The germline gives CDR1 LNHDA, CDR2 SQIVND (reference sequence). The CDR3 loop spans 13 amino acids.

Of note for this clone: The junction shows a germline mismatch at one end, possibly a read error. The CDR3 end lies 3 residues beyond the end of the read and is filled in from the germline J gene. The rearrangement links TRBV4-2 to TRBJ2-2; D is possibly TRBD2 (5 bases). CDR3 length: 16 amino acids. CDR1 is LGHNA and CDR2 is YNFKEQ in the germline V gene. CDR3 amino acids: CASSPTWRVDTGELFF. CDR3 bases read: TGCGCCAGCAGCCCCACGTGGCGGGTGGACACCGGGGAG.